This TCR beta chain was sequenced in a study of a mutant IDH1 vaccine in newly diagnosed glioma. Study summary: The treated population exhibited a male proportion of about 60%, a female proportion of 37.5%, and a mean age of around 40 years.

Per germline, CDR1 SGDLS and CDR2 YYNGEE. This CDR3 spans 16 amino acids. Trimming cost V 5 bases and J 5 bases; bases outside gene matches: 14. The time point is: week 47, end of study. Each dose of the vaccine consisted of 300 ug of mutant IDH1 20-mer peptide, with topical imiquimod. Remarks on this clone: The antigen remains unidentified.

This table comes from immunoSEQ multiplex PCR, and its TCRdb copy is limited to in-frame clones, with some not included. This sample carries about 52,000 clones, 76% of them seen once, and the ten largest clones take over 4.5%. The sequence was obtained from a woman aged 40 to 49 with glioma. Some clones in this sample may be carry-over from other donors' samples. The chain joins TRBV9 to TRBJ2-5; 8 positions agree with TRBD2. This material consisted of PBMCs, taken from a glioma patient whose treatment included an IDH1 peptide vaccine. CDR3 sequence reads: CASSPFGRGEFETQYF. The CDR3 nucleotides read TGTGCCAGCAGTCCATTTGGGCGGGGGGAGTTTGAGACCCAGTACTTC.